Listed below are T cell receptor beta chains from one sample, sequenced in a study of T cells in Graves' hyperthyroidism and ophthalmopathy. In TCRdb, the multiplex PCR reads were re-called with MiXCR into one record per CDR3 protein. The sample has around 300,000 distinct CDR3 sequences; around 20% are singletons. The sample consisted of blood. Receptors originate from a man aged 30 to 39 with Graves' ophthalmopathy. The CDR3 runs from the conserved cysteine through the conserved F or W. D genes are given only for firm matches. Clone size appears in some rows only: once, few, many, or a class for an expanded clone.

TRBV20-1,once,TRBJ1-5,TRBD1,TGCAGTGCCCCGGGACAGGGAGGTTTCAATCAGCCCCAGCATTTT,CSAPGQGGFNQPQHF
TRBV5-4,.,TRBJ2-4,TRBD1,TGTGCCAGCTCGATGGACAGGGACCCAAACATTCAGTACTTC,CASSMDRDPNIQYF
TRBV18,few,TRBJ2-2,.,TGTGCCAGCTCACCGGACCTCGCGAACACCGGGGAGCTGTTTTTT,CASSPDLANTGELFF
TRBV15,few,TRBJ2-1,.,TGTGCCACCAGCAGAGATCTTGGCGGAGCGGGCCCCTCCTACAATGAGCAGTTCTTC,CATSRDLGGAGPSYNEQFF
TRBV5-1,.,TRBJ2-7,TRBD1,TGCGCCAGCAGCGGAACAGGGGGCGGGGAGCAGTACTTC,CASSGTGGGEQYF
TRBV12-3/TRBV12-4,many,TRBJ2-7,.,TGTGCCAGCACCGGGACCGGAGACTACGAGCAGTACTTC,CASTGTGDYEQYF
TRBV20-1,once,TRBJ2-1,.,TGCAGTGTTCTACGGGCCTCCTACAATGAGCAGTTCTTC,CSVLRASYNEQFF
TRBV20-1,many,TRBJ1-1,.,TGCAGTGCTAGTGTACCAGGAATGAACACTGAAGCTTTCTTT,CSASVPGMNTEAFF
TRBV6-2/TRBV6-3,.,TRBJ2-7,.,TGTGCCAGCAGTTATGGGACAAACTCCTACGAGCAGTACTTC,CASSYGTNSYEQYF
TRBV11-2,many,TRBJ2-7,.,TGTGCCAGCAGCTTTCGTTCCTCCTACGAGCAGTACTTC,CASSFRSSYEQYF
TRBV5-1,.,TRBJ2-5,TRBD1,TGCGCCGGAACGGGACAGGGGCAAGAGACCCAGTACTTC,CAGTGQGQETQYF
TRBV2,few,TRBJ2-4,.,TGTGCCAGCAGACCCTCGACCGTAGCCAAAAACATTCAGTACTTC,CASRPSTVAKNIQYF
TRBV3-1,many,TRBJ2-7,.,TGTGCCAGCAGCCGCGGGGCGGTGAGCTACGAGCAGTACTTC,CASSRGAVSYEQYF
TRBV28,few,TRBJ1-2,.,TGTGCCAGCAGTTTAGTCCCGGGTGGCTACACCTTC,CASSLVPGGYTF
TRBV5-1,.,TRBJ2-3,TRBD1,TGCGCCAGCTCCGGGACAGGGGCGACAGATACGCAGTATTTT,CASSGTGATDTQYF
TRBV5-1,.,TRBJ1-1,.,TGCGCCAGCGCCCCTTTTGGTGGATTTGAAGCTTTCTTT,CASAPFGGFEAFF
TRBV19,.,TRBJ2-6,TRBD1,TGTGCCAGTAGTAGGGACAGCGACCCCAACGTCCTGACTTTC,CASSRDSDPNVLTF
TRBV3-1,few,TRBJ1-2,.,TGTGCCAGCAGCCAAGATAGCGGGGGCGCGGTCTATGGCTACACCTTC,CASSQDSGGAVYGYTF
TRBV11-3,.,TRBJ2-2,TRBD2,TGTGCCAGCAGCCCAATAGCGGGAGACACCGGGGAGCTGTTTTTT,CASSPIAGDTGELFF
TRBV28,many,TRBJ2-1,.,TGTGCCAGCAGCACCAGGAAGGAGCAGTTCTTC,CASSTRKEQFF
TRBV5-1,few,TRBJ2-3,.,TGCGCCAGCAGCTTGGAAGTTTTTGACAGAGACACAGATACGCAGTATTTT,CASSLEVFDRDTDTQYF
TRBV7-9,.,TRBJ2-3,TRBD2,TGTGCCAGCAGCTACAACCTAGCGGGGACTGGGGATACGCAGTATTTT,CASSYNLAGTGDTQYF
TRBV12-3/TRBV12-4,many,TRBJ2-1,TRBD2,TGTGCCAGCAGTCTCCCTCGGGAGGGCCTAGGCTCCTACAATGAGCAGTTCTTC,CASSLPREGLGSYNEQFF
TRBV5-1,.,TRBJ2-7,TRBD1,TGCGCCAGCAGCTTGGAGGGACAGGGTACACACGAGCAGTACTTC,CASSLEGQGTHEQYF